This TCR beta chain derives from a study of shared clonotypes between healthy human individuals. The assay was immunoSEQ multiplex PCR, and TCRdb's table has in-frame clones only and misses some. The sample yields a few million clones, more than 80% seen once. Points on this clone: No antigen is known for it.

Study-wide results and limits: Some clonotypes were shared by all four sorted-subset donors, while others were not shared. The non-shared ones had lower generation probabilities than the shared ones.

The CDR3 is made up of 14 amino acids. CDR1 is MGHRA, CDR2 YSYEKL, per germline. V was trimmed by 8 bases and J by 3 bases, leaving 15 bases between them. The TCR comes from a man in his late teens or twenties in good health. Some clones in this sample may be carry-over from other donors' samples. The sample consisted of naive CD4+ T cells from PBMCs. Subset of the sample: CD45RA+ positively selected. The chain has TRBV4-1 and TRBJ2-3; D perhaps matches TRBD2 (6 bases). The CDR3 DNA sequence: TGCGCCAGCGCGGCCCTAGCGAGAACAGATACGCAGTATTTT. Its translation is CASAALARTDTQYF.